In its sample, the clone carrying this T cell receptor beta chain was seen once. The data were obtained in a study of T cell clones after liver transplantation. Study at large: Third-party-reactive TCRbeta sequences from pre-transplant mixed lymphocyte reactions served as antigen-independent comparators.

Data came from immunoSEQ multiplex PCR; TCRdb stores just in-frame clones and leaves some out. The data hold nearly 15,000 clones, with 85% to 95% observed a single time. The CDR3 loop spans 11 amino acids. Germline CDR1 is SEHNR and CDR2 is FQNEAQ (reference sequence). Trimming took 4 bases from V and 11 from J; bases not matched to a gene: 5. The clonotype comes from a human donor who received a liver transplant. The chain combines TRBV7-9 with TRBJ2-7, with TRBD2 matching 7 bases. The sequences come from CD8+ T cells from blood, collected before liver transplant. The CDR3 is CASSYEGREYF. CDR3 nucleotide sequence: TGTGCCAGCAGCTATGAGGGGAGGGAGTACTTC.